The present TCR beta chain was sequenced within a study of T cell repertoires in cytomegalovirus infection. Each CDR3 protein is one row after TCRdb ran MiXCR on the reads. The sample records about 830,000 distinct CDR3 sequences, less than 35% being singletons. After removal of 1 base from V and 3 bases from J, the junction contained 7 bases not matched to a gene. Looked up from germline, CDR1 is MDHEN and CDR2 is SYDVKM. The CDR3 is 19 residues long. On this clonotype itself: Its antigen is currently unknown.

The chain joins TRBV28 to TRBJ2-2, with TRBD2 matching 14 bases. This clonotype was obtained from a human donor in good health (CMV status not recorded). Some clones in this sample may be carry-over from other donors' samples. The source material was cultured CD8+ T cells from PBMCs, sampled from culture after CMV antigen stimulation. This chain's CDR3 is CASSLSETSGGAYTGELFF. In DNA form, the CDR3 reads TGTGCCAGCAGTTTATCTGAGACTAGCGGGGGGGCGTACACCGGGGAGCTGTTTTTT. Complete variable domain (other parts from reference TRBV28 and TRBJ2-2): DVKVTQSSRYLVKRTGEKVFLECVQDMDHENMFWYRQDPGLGLRLIYFSYDVKMKEKGDIPEGYSVSREKKERFSLILESASTNQTSMYLCASSLSETSGGAYTGELFFGEGSRLTVL.